Included here is one T cell receptor beta chain sequence, with context. The source of the sample is a study of control samples from healthy donors and cancer patients. TCRdb's copy holds only in-frame clones and misses some; the assay was immunoSEQ multiplex PCR. This repertoire shows over 100,000 clones, approximately 88% found once; its top ten account for roughly 3.4%. The germline V gene has CDR1 WNHNN and CDR2 SYGVQD (reference sequence). The CDR3 runs 15 residues. With V trimmed by 3 bases and J by 3 bases, 7 bases remained unmatched. The source material was blood. The sequence came from a man in his forties or fifties in good health. The gene calls are TRBV10-1 and TRBJ2-7; 8 bases agree with TRBD1. The CDR3 is CASSDFGTGVYEQYF. The CDR3 coding sequence is TGCGCCAGCAGTGATTTTGGGACAGGTGTCTACGAGCAGTACTTC.